The 29 T cell receptor beta chains given below trace back to one sample, sequenced in a study of blood T cell repertoires in COVID-19 (dated by TCRdb to the early 2020s). Libraries were prepared through the immunoSEQ multiplex PCR assay. Imported from immuneACCESS, the table was reduced by TCRdb to in-frame sequences with V and J called. These copies leave out some clones; in studies compared against another copy, an unresolved V gene accounts for under half, and the cause of the remainder is not known. The sample yields some 200,000 clones; roughly 76% were counted once. The ten largest clones represent about 11% of the sample. Material for sequencing was peripheral blood. Receptor source: a woman between 40 and 55 years old with COVID-19, enrolled during active disease.

The V and J genes are TRBV18 and TRBJ2-2; no clear D gene. V lost 3 bases to trimming and J lost 0 bases, with 11 bases between them. The CDR3 is 16 residues long. CDR1 KGHSH and CDR2 LQKENI come from the germline V gene. For the CDR3, the DNA is TGTGCCAGCTCACCGTGGGCAGACGCGAACACCGGGGAGCTGTTTTTT. Its translation is CASSPWADANTGELFF.

The gene calls are TRBV2 and TRBJ1-2; possibly TRBD1 for D (6 bases). The CDR3 totals 13 residues. With 7 bases removed from V and 4 bases from J, the gap between germline ends came to 13 bases. Germline assignment: CDR1 SNHLY and CDR2 FYNNEI. CDR3 coding DNA: TGTGCCAGCAAGCGGACAGAGGTCTATGGCTACACCTTC. It yields the protein CASKRTEVYGYTF.

The chain links TRBV3-1 (or the pseudogene TRBV3-2) to TRBJ2-4, with 9 positions matching TRBD1. The CDR3 is made up of 18 amino acids. V dropped 4 bases and J dropped 1; count of bases not matched to a gene: 11. The germline V gene encodes CDR1 LGHDT and CDR2 YNNKEL (reference sequence). CDR3 coding DNA: TGTGCCAGCAGCCCGACATTTACAGGGGGCATGGCCAAAAACATTCAGTACTTC. This translates into CASSPTFTGGMAKNIQYF.

This clone has a single count. This sequence joins TRBV28 and TRBJ2-7; D is uncertain. CDR1 is MDHEN, CDR2 SYDVKM, per germline. The CDR3 has 12 amino acids. V was cut by 4 bases and J by 2 bases, with 6 bases left in between. CDR3 residues: CASSSIAYEQYF. The CDR3 coding sequence is TGTGCCAGCAGTTCCATTGCCTACGAGCAGTACTTC.

This chain connects TRBV7-9 to TRBJ2-2; TRBD2 agrees at 9 bases. The CDR3 totals 18 residues. Losses at the gene ends were 1 base for V and 4 bases for J; bases not matched to a gene: 10. Germline V gene sequence: CDR1 SEHNR, CDR2 FQNEAQ (reference sequence). The CDR3 sequence: CASSLEVLTSGVTGELFF. The CDR3 DNA follows: TGTGCCAGCAGCTTAGAGGTATTGACTAGCGGCGTCACCGGGGAGCTGTTTTTT.

This chain joins TRBV15 and TRBJ1-1; TRBD1 matches 8 bases. CDR1 LNHNV and CDR2 YYDKDF come from the germline V gene (reference sequence). The length of the CDR3 is 13 residues. J gave up 5 bases and V 7 bases, and 6 bases lay outside the gene matches. The CDR3 region is CATTPGGRTEAFF. In nucleotides, the CDR3 is TGTGCCACCACCCCAGGGGGCAGGACTGAAGCTTTCTTT.

This clone was observed a handful of times. The chain recombines TRBV6-5 with TRBJ1-2; D might be TRBD1 (6 bases). The CDR3 extends over 14 amino acids. Trimming took off 6 bases at V and 2 bases at J, with 13 bases between the two ends. Per the germline V gene, CDR1 is MNHEY and CDR2 is SVGAGI. CDR3 DNA: TGTGCCAGCAGCCAAAAGGGACAAAACTATGGCTACACCTTC. This encodes CASSQKGQNYGYTF.

This chain connects TRBV9 to TRBJ1-1, with a possible D match to TRBD1 (5 bases). With 4 bases removed from V and 0 bases from J, the gap between germline ends came to 7 bases. The CDR3 has 13 amino acids. The V gene's germline CDR1 is SGDLS and CDR2 YYNGEE. The CDR3, as DNA: TGTGCCAGCAGCCCGACAGTGAACACTGAAGCTTTCTTT. Translating it yields CASSPTVNTEAFF.

A single count supports this clone. V and J are TRBV4-1 and TRBJ2-7; D might be TRBD2 (5 bases). V lost 0 bases and J 4 bases, leaving 13 bases between the germline ends. The germline gives CDR1 MGHRA, CDR2 YSYEKL. CDR3 length equals 15 residues. Here the CDR3 DNA reads TGCGCCAGCAGCCAAGATGAGGGTCCCTTTTACGAGCAGTACTTC. This codes for CASSQDEGPFYEQYF.

V is TRBV19 and J is TRBJ2-1, with 14 bases matching TRBD2. CDR3 length equals 18 residues. The junction had 8 bases not matched to a gene; V was cut back by 3 bases and J by 4 bases. Germline V gene data show CDR1 as LNHDA and CDR2 as SQIVND (reference sequence). The CDR3 reads CASSIWGGTSGGYNEQFF. CDR3 nucleotide sequence: TGTGCCAGTAGTATTTGGGGTGGGACTAGCGGGGGTTACAATGAGCAGTTCTTC.

This clone has more than one count but fewer than ten. This chain uses TRBV10-2 with TRBJ1-5, with a weak D call TRBD1 (6 bases). CDR1 and CDR2 from the germline V gene are WSHSY and SAAADI. The ends were cut back, 6 bases at V and 7 bases at J, with 19 bases in the middle. This CDR3 region has 15 residues. CDR3 nucleotide sequence: TGCGCCAGCAGCCCGGGACATCGAGGAGAGCAGCCCCAGCATTTT. It translates to CASSPGHRGEQPQHF.

This chain links TRBV10-2 with TRBJ1-1; no firm D call. The CDR3 loop spans 12 amino acids. CDR1 WSHSY and CDR2 SAAADI come from the germline V gene. Trimming removed 7 bases from V and 0 bases from J, with 6 bases in between. The CDR3 DNA is TGCGCCAGCACAGATATGAACACTGAAGCTTTCTTT. Protein: CASTDMNTEAFF.

The chain recombines TRBV11-2 with TRBJ1-4; 9 bases agree with TRBD1. Germline lookup yields CDR1 SGHAT and CDR2 FQNNGV. The CDR3 is 14 amino acids. V shed 1 base and J 8 bases; nucleotides not matched to a gene: 2. The CDR3 protein is CASSLVTGGEKLFF. The CDR3 DNA is TGTGCCAGCAGCTTAGTAACAGGGGGCGAAAAACTGTTTTTT. Together with reference TRBV11-2 and TRBJ1-4, the CDR3 gives the full variable domain: EAGVAQSPRYKIIEKRQSVAFWCNPISGHATLYWYQQILGQGPKLLIQFQNNGVVDDSQLPKDRFSAERLKGVDSTLKIQPAKLEDSAVYLCASSLVTGGEKLFFGSGTQLSVL.

This chain links TRBV7-9 with TRBJ1-1; 8 bases fit TRBD1. The germline gives CDR1 SEHNR, CDR2 FQNEAQ (reference sequence). The CDR3 has 13 amino acids. With 5 bases clipped from V and 7 bases from J, the junction kept 6 bases outside the gene matches. The CDR3 nucleotides are TGTGCCAGCAGCAAAGGACAGGGCGTTGAAGCTTTCTTT. Translating gives CASSKGQGVEAFF. Full variable domain (remainder filled in from reference TRBV7-9 and TRBJ1-1): DTGVSQNPRHKITKRGQNVTFRCDPISEHNRLYWYRQTLGQGPEFLTYFQNEAQLEKSRLLSDRFSAERPKGSFSTLEIQRTEQGDSAMYLCASSKGQGVEAFFGQGTRLTVV.

The J gene is TRBJ1-4, the V gene TRBV6-5; D perhaps matches TRBD1 (6 bases). CDR1 is MNHEY, CDR2 SVGAGI, per germline. CDR3 length: 15 amino acids. The V gene lost 2 bases and the J gene lost 8 bases, with 15 bases spanning the gap. CDR3 DNA: TGTGCCAGCAGTTACAGCCAGGGGCCTGTAGAAAAACTGTTTTTT. It translates to CASSYSQGPVEKLFF.

This clone was observed once. The gene calls are TRBV30 and TRBJ1-5; D remains unclear. The V gene lost 0 bases and the J gene lost 9 bases, with 12 bases spanning the gap. Germline V lookup: CDR1 GTSNPN, CDR2 SVGIG (reference sequence). The CDR3 spans 13 residues. The CDR3 DNA reads as TGTGCCTGGAGTGTCTCCCAAGGAGGGCCCCAGCATTTT. Its translation is CAWSVSQGGPQHF.

The chain has TRBV14 and TRBJ2-2, with unresolved D. In germline, CDR1 is SGHDN, CDR2 FVKESK. The CDR3 spans 14 residues. The ends were cut back, 0 bases at V and 6 bases at J, with 8 bases in the middle. The CDR3 is CASSQDTRAGELFF. CDR3 in DNA: TGTGCCAGCAGCCAAGATACCCGCGCCGGGGAGCTGTTTTTT.

The rearrangement links TRBV6-5 to TRBJ1-2, with a possible D match to TRBD1 (5 bases). This CDR3 is built from 14 residues. Germline lookup yields CDR1 MNHEY and CDR2 SVGAGI. Trimming stripped 6 bases from V and 4 bases from J, with 15 bases between. This CDR3 reads CASRHLDTIYGYTF. DNA for the CDR3: TGTGCCAGCAGACATTTGGACACGATCTATGGCTACACCTTC.

This clone was counted a few times. The CDR3 loop reads CASSEQKSRNTIYF. DNA of the CDR3: TGTGCCAGCAGCGAACAGAAAAGTAGAAACACCATATATTTT. The chain carries TRBV28 and TRBJ1-3; D ambiguous. In germline, CDR1 is MDHEN, CDR2 SYDVKM. Trimming took 6 bases from V and 5 from J, leaving 14 bases between them. The CDR3 extends over 14 amino acids.

In its sample, this clone was seen once. The rearrangement joins TRBV5-6 to TRBJ2-7; 8 positions agree with TRBD2. Germline CDR1 is SGHDT and CDR2 is YYEEEE. The CDR3 runs to 16 residues. The J segment lost 5 bases and the V segment lost 3 bases, leaving 13 bases of the junction unmatched. As DNA, the CDR3 is TGTGCCAGCAGCTCGTCAGGACTAGCTCTTGGGAACGAGCAGTACGTC. Its translation: CASSSSGLALGNEQYV.

This chain links TRBV7-8 with TRBJ1-3; the D is unclear. The CDR3 length is 14 residues. Trimming pared 1 base from V and 2 bases from J, leaving 6 bases between. The germline V gene encodes CDR1 SGHVS and CDR2 FQNEAQ. CDR3 nucleotides: TGTGCCAGCAGCTTAGGGCCTCCTGGAAACACCATATATTTT. It encodes CASSLGPPGNTIYF.

This chain joins TRBV5-6 and TRBJ2-3; possible D gene TRBD2, 5 bases. The germline V gene encodes CDR1 SGHDT and CDR2 YYEEEE. Trimming shortened V by 5 bases and J by 2 bases, and 12 bases separated the two germline ends. This CDR3 has 14 residues. The CDR3 reads CASRFGSNTDTQYF. The CDR3 DNA is TGTGCCAGCAGATTTGGGAGTAACACAGATACGCAGTATTTT.

This clone was seen only a few times. This chain joins TRBV7-9 and TRBJ1-6; D call uncertain. This CDR3 spans 15 amino acids. Per germline, CDR1 SEHNR and CDR2 FQNEAQ (reference sequence). V gave up 5 bases and J gave up 3 bases, with 11 bases separating them. CDR3 residues: CASSPGVLYNSPLHF. In DNA form, the CDR3 reads TGTGCCAGCAGCCCCGGGGTCCTCTATAATTCACCCCTCCACTTT.

The chain employs TRBV2 and TRBJ1-5; no clear D gene. There are 13 residues in the CDR3. The germline CDR1 and CDR2 sequences are SNHLY and FYNNEI. V lost 5 bases and J lost 5, with 10 bases in between. CDR3 sequence (DNA): TGTGCCAGCAGTCTCGGGTTGGATCAGCCCCAGCATTTT. This codes for CASSLGLDQPQHF.

The chain has TRBV5-4 and TRBJ2-1; TRBD2 matches at 10 bases. CDR1 is SGHNT, CDR2 YYREEE, per germline (reference sequence). This CDR3 contains 13 residues. The V gene end was trimmed by 3 bases and the J gene end by 8 bases; junction bases not matched to a gene: 2. Here the CDR3 DNA reads TGTGCCAGCAGCTCCGGGACTAGCGATGAGCAGTTCTTC. This gives the protein CASSSGTSDEQFF.

The CDR3 protein is CASSVLAVREQFF. CDR3 DNA sequence: TGCGCCAGCTCCGTGCTAGCGGTCCGGGAGCAGTTCTTC. The chain uses TRBV5-1 and TRBJ2-1; 7 bases map to TRBD2. Trimming removed 7 bases from V and 10 bases from J; junction bases left unmatched: 11. This CDR3 is built from 13 residues. The germline CDR1 and CDR2 sequences are SGHRS and YFSETQ. Complete variable domain (other parts from reference TRBV5-1 and TRBJ2-1): KAGVTQTPRYLIKTRGQQVTLSCSPISGHRSVSWYQQTPGQGLQFLFEYFSETQRNKGNFPGRFSGRQFSNSRSEMNVSTLELGDSALYLCASSVLAVREQFFGPGTRLTVL.

This chain uses TRBV12-3 or TRBV12-4 with TRBJ2-2; D ambiguous. This CDR3 region has 13 residues. With 6 bases removed from V and 8 bases from J, the gap between germline ends came to 13 bases. CDR3 bases: TGTGCCAGCAGACCACAAGAGACTGGGGAGCTGTTTTTT. Amino acids: CASRPQETGELFF.

V usage is TRBV29-1 and J usage is TRBJ2-7; 7 nucleotides align to TRBD1. The CDR3 is made up of 13 amino acids. V was clipped by 4 bases and J by 6 bases; unmatched bases: 9. Germline V gene data show CDR1 as SQVTM and CDR2 as ANQGSEA. CDR3 in amino acids: CSVASGGSLEQYF. The CDR3 DNA is TGCAGCGTTGCCTCAGGGGGATCCCTCGAGCAGTACTTC.

The J gene is TRBJ2-2, the V gene TRBV19; a weak D match, TRBD1 (6 bases). The CDR3 has 14 residues. Germline lookup yields CDR1 LNHDA and CDR2 SQIVND (reference sequence). With 6 bases removed from V and 8 bases from J, the gap between germline ends came to 16 bases. CDR3 coding DNA: TGTGCCAGTAGGCTGACAGGATCGGGTGGGGAGCTGTTTTTT. It specifies CASRLTGSGGELFF.